These 3 T cell receptor beta chains share one sample of origin, sequenced in a study of STAT5B mutations in CD4+ large granular lymphocyte leukemia. Some clones are missing from TCRdb's copy, which holds only in-frame ones; the method was immunoSEQ multiplex PCR. The data show over 45,000 clones, roughly two thirds seen once. The sequenced sample was CD4+ T cells from blood buffy coats. The receptors here all came from a human donor in good health.

The chain couples TRBV5-1 to TRBJ1-2; D possibly corresponds to TRBD1 (5 bases). The germline CDR1 and CDR2 sequences are SGHRS and YFSETQ. CDR3 length equals 13 residues. V was cut by 4 bases and J by 8 bases, with 15 bases left in between. CDR3 sequence (DNA): TGCGCCAGCAGCAACGACAGAAGTGGGGGCTACACCTTC. Protein product: CASSNDRSGGYTF.

V usage is TRBV5-1 and J usage is TRBJ2-3, with TRBD2 matching over 11 bases. The CDR3 has 15 amino acids. In germline, CDR1 is SGHRS, CDR2 YFSETQ. The V gene end was trimmed by 4 bases and the J gene end by 3 bases; junction bases not matched to a gene: 4. The CDR3 DNA follows: TGCGCCAGCAGCACGGGACTAGCGGAGACAGATACGCAGTATTTT. Protein product: CASSTGLAETDTQYF.

The chain joins TRBV28 to TRBJ1-5, with 8 positions matching TRBD1. Trimming at V came to 8 bases and at J to 0 bases, leaving 12 bases not matched to a gene. The germline V gene has CDR1 MDHEN and CDR2 SYDVKM. The CDR3 totals 17 residues. The CDR3 DNA reads as TGTGCCAGCGGACCAGGGGGCGAGGATTATAGCAATCAGCCCCAGCATTTT. Translated: CASGPGGEDYSNQPQHF.